This record covers a single T cell receptor (beta chain). Its antigen is not known. Germline values: CDR1 LNHDA, CDR2 SQIVND (reference sequence). CDR3 length: 14 amino acids. V was clipped by 10 bases and J by 8 bases, with 21 bases between them. This record comes from a study of cytomegalovirus exposure and HLA in healthy donors. The overall study: Later analysis reported that the roughly 130 validation repertoires shared the platform of the approximately 670 first-cohort repertoires.

Generated by immunoSEQ multiplex PCR, the TCRdb table keeps only in-frame clones and is missing some. Of a few hundred thousand clones in the sample, roughly 88% were seen once. Overall study findings and caveats: CMV antigen specificity of three CMV-associated chains was confirmed in vitro. Cytomegalovirus-associated TCR beta chains were listed, numbering some 180. Most TCR sequences were seen very rarely across donors, but some public TCRs occurred in many.

Sequencing input: PBMCs. This chain connects TRBV19 to TRBJ2-1, with a possible D match to TRBD2 (7 bases). The receptor comes from a woman between 18 and 29 years old in good health and CMV-seronegative. For the CDR3, the DNA is TGTGCCACCTGGGGGGCGGGAGTAAACGATGAGCAGTTCTTC. Protein product: CATWGAGVNDEQFF.